A single T cell receptor (beta chain) is shown here with its context. Its antigen is unknown. The data stem from a study of T cell responses to AZD1222 COVID-19 vaccine. Study conclusions and caveats: With dominance at 160-218 and 743-854, vaccine-associated CD4 TCRs spanned spike. Clonal diversity was possibly underestimated, and the donors were mostly white British, with more females.

In germline, CDR1 is MDHEN, CDR2 SYDVKM. Deletions cut 2 bases from V and 0 bases from J, with 2 bases between. The CDR3 contains 13 residues. Clones were sequenced by immunoSEQ multiplex PCR, and TCRdb holds only the in-frame ones, with some missing. The sample lists more than 95,000 clones; roughly nine tenths were seen once. This sequence was found in an adult who received the AZD1222 COVID-19 vaccine. The sample consisted of peripheral blood, taken 28 days after the second AZD1222 dose. The rearrangement joins TRBV28 to TRBJ1-5; D gene uncertain. Here the CDR3 DNA reads TGTGCCAGCAGTTTACATAGCAATCAGCCCCAGCATTTT. It specifies CASSLHSNQPQHF. The variable domain in full, completed from reference TRBV28 and TRBJ1-5, reads DVKVTQSSRYLVKRTGEKVFLECVQDMDHENMFWYRQDPGLGLRLIYFSYDVKMKEKGDIPEGYSVSREKKERFSLILESASTNQTSMYLCASSLHSNQPQHFGDGTRLSIL.